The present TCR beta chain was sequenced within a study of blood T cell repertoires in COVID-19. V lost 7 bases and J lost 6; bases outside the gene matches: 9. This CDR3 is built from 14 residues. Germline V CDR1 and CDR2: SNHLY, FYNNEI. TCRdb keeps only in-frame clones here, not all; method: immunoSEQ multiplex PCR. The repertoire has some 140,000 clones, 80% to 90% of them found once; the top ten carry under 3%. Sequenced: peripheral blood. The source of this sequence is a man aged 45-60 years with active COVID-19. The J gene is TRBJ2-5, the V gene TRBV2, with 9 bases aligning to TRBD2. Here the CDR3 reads CASIASGIGKTQYF. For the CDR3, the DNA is TGTGCCAGCATAGCTAGCGGGATCGGCAAGACCCAGTACTTC.